The 13 T cell receptor beta chains below come from one sample, sequenced in a study of beta chain features in type 1 diabetes (dated by TCRdb to the late 2010s). Library preparation employed the immunoSEQ multiplex PCR assay. The entire isolated RNA was reverse transcribed using the High Capacity cDNA Reverse Transcription Kit, and thus expressed TCRB transcripts were sequenced. TCRdb provides this immuneACCESS table in a form limited to in-frame rearrangements. Some clones are lacking; in checked studies, under half of them reflect an unresolved V gene, and why the rest are absent is not known. The sample includes 160,000 or so clones, with 63% observed a single time. 0.08% to 0.1% of the sample goes to the ten largest clones. Antigens of these TCRs are unknown. The research as a whole found: In all four CD4+ subsets, TCRB CDR3 length was moderately but significantly shorter in type 1 diabetes patients.

The sequenced sample was naive CD4+ T cells from blood. In light of the paper, this sample's cell subset or site label describes: true naive CD4+ T cells. These receptors originate from a man aged 30 to 39 with type 1 diabetes.

The chain couples TRBV2 to TRBJ2-3; D is uncertain. The CDR3 loop spans 13 amino acids. V was clipped by 4 bases and J by 1 base, with 6 bases between them. CDR1 is SNHLY and CDR2 is FYNNEI in the germline V gene. CDR3 nucleotides: TGTGCCAGCAGTGCCGAGGGCACAGATACGCAGTATTTT. This gives the protein CASSAEGTDTQYF. Variable domain in full (rest from reference TRBV2 and TRBJ2-3): EPEVTQTPSHQVTQMGQEVILRCVPISNHLYFYWYRQILGQKVEFLVSFYNNEISEKSEIFDDQFSVERPDGSNFTLKIRSTKLEDSAMYFCASSAEGTDTQYFGPGTRLTVL.

V gene TRBV29-1 combines with J gene TRBJ2-5; TRBD2 matches 9 bases. From germline, CDR1 is SQVTM and CDR2 ANQGSEA. J lost 4 bases, V lost 4 bases, and 7 bases had no gene match. This CDR3 spans 14 amino acids. CDR3 nucleotide sequence: TGCAGCGTTGGGGTCCTAGCGGGGTCAGAGACCCAGTACTTC. As protein: CSVGVLAGSETQYF.

The rearrangement uses TRBV13 and TRBJ2-4; possibly TRBD1 for D (5 bases). The CDR3 contains 15 residues. V lost 1 base and J 8 bases, leaving 15 bases between the germline ends. CDR1 PRHDT and CDR2 FYEKMQ come from the germline V gene (reference sequence). The CDR3 region is CASSLEVGRADIQYF. The CDR3 coding sequence is TGTGCCAGCAGCTTAGAGGTCGGCAGGGCGGACATTCAGTACTTC. The entire variable domain, with the rest obtained from reference TRBV13 and TRBJ2-4, is as follows: AAGVIQSPRHLIKEKRETATLKCYPIPRHDTVYWYQQGPGQDPQFLISFYEKMQSDKGSIPDRFSAQQFSDYHSELNMSSLELGDSALYFCASSLEVGRADIQYFGAGTRLSVL.

The chain links TRBV7-2 to TRBJ2-5, with unresolved D. The CDR3 sequence is 17 residues long. Germline assignment: CDR1 SGHTA and CDR2 FQGNSA. The V end lost 4 bases, the J end lost 2 bases, and 20 bases lay between the germline ends. CDR3 in DNA: TGTGCCAGCAGCTCAAGTTTTTCCGTGGGTTTGCAAGAGACCCAGTACTTC. Protein: CASSSSFSVGLQETQYF.

The CDR3 loop reads CSVAHGSRGYTF. Here the CDR3 DNA reads TGCAGCGTCGCACATGGATCTAGGGGGTACACCTTC. This chain connects TRBV29-1 to TRBJ1-2, with a possible D match to TRBD1 (6 bases). V dropped 6 bases and J dropped 11 bases, with 19 bases sitting between them. The CDR3 loop spans 12 amino acids. Per the germline V gene, CDR1 is SQVTM and CDR2 is ANQGSEA.

The CDR3 loop is CASSALQGADTQYF. DNA for the CDR3: TGTGCCAGCAGTGCTCTACAGGGCGCAGATACGCAGTATTTT. This chain links TRBV6-4 with TRBJ2-3; possible D gene TRBD1, 6 bases. This CDR3 has 14 amino acids. V was shortened by 4 bases and J by 4 bases, with 12 bases between the two germline ends. Germline CDR1 MRHNA, CDR2 SNTAGT.

The rearrangement links TRBV4-1 to TRBJ2-3; D may be TRBD1 or TRBD2 (5 bases each). Trimming stripped 0 bases from V and 6 bases from J, with 19 bases between. Germline CDR1 MGHRA, CDR2 YSYEKL. This CDR3 has 17 amino acids. The CDR3 sequence: CASSQDGTAPPRDTQYF. Written as DNA, the CDR3 is TGCGCCAGCAGCCAAGATGGGACCGCTCCCCCTAGGGATACGCAGTATTTT.

Written as DNA, the CDR3 is TGTGCCAGCAGATCAACTGCGAACACCGGGGAGCTGTTTTTT. Translated: CASRSTANTGELFF. The chain couples TRBV6-6 to TRBJ2-2; D remains ambiguous. The CDR3 totals 14 residues. The V end was cut by 6 bases, the J end by 0 bases, with 8 bases between. The V gene's germline CDR1 is MNHNY and CDR2 SVGAGI (reference sequence).

The rearrangement links TRBV30 to TRBJ2-5; 12 positions match TRBD1. This CDR3 has 15 amino acids. Germline values: CDR1 GTSNPN, CDR2 SVGIG (reference sequence). J gave up 4 bases and V 3 bases, and 6 bases lay outside the gene matches. The CDR3 nucleotides read TGTGCCTGGAGCCGGGACAGGGGGCTAGGAGAGACCCAGTACTTC. As protein: CAWSRDRGLGETQYF.

The chain links TRBV30 to TRBJ2-3; D not certain. Per germline, CDR1 GTSNPN and CDR2 SVGIG (reference sequence). This CDR3 region has 14 residues. Trimming pared 0 bases from V and 2 bases from J, leaving 9 bases between. CDR3 bases: TGTGCCTGGAGTGTGAGATTTTACACAGATACGCAGTATTTT. Protein sequence: CAWSVRFYTDTQYF.

The chain couples TRBV9 to TRBJ1-2; D is unresolved. Trimming removed 0 bases at V and 5 bases at J, with 8 bases between. The CDR3 is 13 amino acids. Germline lookup yields CDR1 SGDLS and CDR2 YYNGEE. The CDR3 DNA is TGTGCCAGCAGCGTAGCTACGAGTTATGGCTACACCTTC. This translates into CASSVATSYGYTF.

The sample holds one count of this clone. The chain uses TRBV6-5 and TRBJ2-1; D is uncertain. This CDR3 comprises 14 residues. Germline values: CDR1 MNHEY, CDR2 SVGAGI. Trimming cost V 0 bases and J 4 bases, with 7 bases left between them. CDR3 sequence: CASSYSVGYNEQFF. Here the CDR3 DNA reads TGTGCCAGCAGTTACTCAGTAGGGTACAATGAGCAGTTCTTC.

CDR3 amino acids: CASSLWSGGSYNEQFF. CDR3 bases: TGTGCCAGCAGTTTATGGTCGGGGGGCTCCTACAATGAGCAGTTCTTC. The chain carries TRBV28 and TRBJ2-1; 7 positions match TRBD2. CDR3 length: 16 residues. Trimming cost V 0 bases and J 0 bases; bases outside gene matches: 2. The germline V gene encodes CDR1 MDHEN and CDR2 SYDVKM.